The next 27 T cell receptor beta chains were all read from a single sample in a study of cytomegalovirus exposure and HLA in healthy donors. Amplification used 60 Vbeta primers and 13 Jbeta primers. Using immunoSEQ multiplex PCR, the repertoire was profiled, and TCRdb retains in-frame clones only, with some absent. The sample includes over 70,000 clones, 76% of them seen just once. Sequenced: PBMCs. The receptors derive from a male donor in good health and CMV-seronegative.

The chain combines TRBV2 with TRBJ2-7; 7 positions match TRBD2. V shed 3 bases, J shed 0 bases, and the junction held 5 bases outside the gene matches. The CDR3 has 15 amino acids. Germline V gives CDR1 SNHLY, CDR2 FYNNEI. Here the CDR3 DNA reads TGTGCCAGCAGTGAGGCTAGCGGTTCCTCCTACGAGCAGTACTTC. Translated, it gives CASSEASGSSYEQYF.

The chain links TRBV7-2 to TRBJ2-3; the D gene is possibly TRBD2 (6 bases). V lost 7 bases and J lost 2, with 10 bases in between. Germline CDR1 is SGHTA and CDR2 is FQGNSA. The CDR3 has 13 amino acids. Here the CDR3 DNA reads TGTGCCAGCAAAGGGAGGAACACAGATACGCAGTATTTT. This codes for CASKGRNTDTQYF.

This clone was counted once. The rearrangement links TRBV6-5 to TRBJ1-6, with TRBD1 matching over 7 bases. The CDR3 length is 14 residues. Germline-derived CDR1 and CDR2 are MNHEY and SVGAGI. Trimming took 5 bases from V and 7 from J; bases not matched to a gene: 5. This CDR3 is CASSPDRANSPLHF. The CDR3 nucleotides read TGTGCCAGCAGTCCCGACAGGGCCAATTCACCCCTCCACTTT.

This chain joins TRBV6-5 and TRBJ1-1; TRBD1 aligns across 8 bases. The junction had 5 bases not matched to a gene; V was cut back by 0 bases and J by 5 bases. The CDR3 sequence is 15 residues long. In germline, CDR1 is MNHEY, CDR2 SVGAGI. The CDR3 sequence is CASSYSVRGQTEAFF. In DNA, the CDR3 is TGTGCCAGCAGTTACTCAGTCAGGGGGCAGACTGAAGCTTTCTTT.

The rearrangement uses TRBV11-2 and TRBJ2-7, with D tentatively TRBD1 (6 bases). The CDR3 runs 15 residues. CDR1 is SGHAT and CDR2 is FQNNGV in the germline V gene. V was trimmed by 0 bases and J by 4 bases, leaving 13 bases between them. The CDR3 is CASSLDWARGYEQYF. The CDR3 nucleotides are TGTGCCAGCAGCTTAGACTGGGCCAGGGGTTACGAGCAGTACTTC.

The CDR3 spells CASDNGGSYGYTF. CDR3 coding DNA: TGTGCCAGTGACAATGGCGGGTCCTATGGCTACACCTTC. This chain joins TRBV19 and TRBJ1-2, with D uncertain. CDR1 is LNHDA, CDR2 SQIVND, per germline (reference sequence). V was cut by 8 bases and J by 4 bases, with 14 bases left in between. The CDR3 is made up of 13 amino acids.

The V and J genes are TRBV5-1 and TRBJ1-2; a possible D gene is TRBD1 (6 bases). There are 15 residues in the CDR3. V lost 0 bases, J lost 8 bases, and 17 bases lay in between. Germline-derived CDR1 and CDR2 are SGHRS and YFSETQ. CDR3 sequence: CASSLGGQQVKGYTF. In DNA form, the CDR3 reads TGCGCCAGCAGCTTGGGCGGACAGCAAGTTAAGGGCTACACCTTC. Full variable domain (missing parts from reference TRBV5-1 and TRBJ1-2): KAGVTQTPRYLIKTRGQQVTLSCSPISGHRSVSWYQQTPGQGLQFLFEYFSETQRNKGNFPGRFSGRQFSNSRSEMNVSTLELGDSALYLCASSLGGQQVKGYTFGSGTRLTVV.

The chain joins TRBV18 to TRBJ2-7, with 7 positions matching TRBD1. Germline V gene lookup returns CDR1 KGHSH and CDR2 LQKENI. Losses at the gene ends were 0 bases for V and 3 bases for J; bases not matched to a gene: 2. This CDR3 is 14 amino acids long. This chain's CDR3 is CASSPPGTDYEQYF. The CDR3, as DNA: TGTGCCAGCTCACCACCGGGGACAGACTACGAGCAGTACTTC.

The CDR3 loop reads CASRDPGLGYGYTF. For the CDR3, the DNA is TGTGCCAGTAGAGATCCGGGTCTGGGCTATGGCTACACCTTC. V and J are TRBV19 and TRBJ1-2; no reliable D call. CDR3 length: 14 amino acids. The germline V and J ends were trimmed by 6 bases and 4 bases, with 15 bases remaining between them. Germline V gene lookup returns CDR1 LNHDA and CDR2 SQIVND (reference sequence).

The V and J genes are TRBV7-9 and TRBJ2-1; the D gene is possibly TRBD2 (7 bases). Germline CDR1 and CDR2: SEHNR and FQNEAQ (reference sequence). The V gene lost 1 base and the J gene lost 5 bases, with 12 bases spanning the gap. The length of the CDR3 is 15 residues. CDR3: CASSLGDGGHNEQFF. For the CDR3, the DNA is TGTGCCAGCAGCTTAGGGGACGGGGGGCACAATGAGCAGTTCTTC.

This chain connects TRBV12-1 to TRBJ2-2; the table's D call, TRBD2, was not checked against the DNA. TRBV12-1 is shown as a pseudogene. The CDR3 totals 16 residues. The CDR3 reads CASSSPSQANTGELFF. The CDR3 DNA reads TGTGCCAGCAGCTCCCCTAGTCAAGCCAACACCGGGGAGCTGTTTTTT.

This chain joins TRBV30 and TRBJ2-1; maybe TRBD2 (5 bases). CDR1 and CDR2 from the germline V gene are GTSNPN and SVGIG (reference sequence). This CDR3 has 12 amino acids. In DNA form, the CDR3 reads TGTGCTCGGGGATGGGATGGCAATGAGCAGTTCTTC. It yields the protein CARGWDGNEQFF.

This clone was recorded a few times. V usage is TRBV27 and J usage is TRBJ2-7; D remains unclear. Germline V gene data show CDR1 as MNHEY and CDR2 as SMNVEV (reference sequence). The CDR3 is 10 amino acids. V dropped 8 bases and J dropped 3 bases, with 5 bases sitting between them. CDR3 loop: CASGHYEQYF. CDR3 coding DNA: TGTGCCAGCGGCCACTACGAGCAGTACTTC.

The V gene is TRBV6-1, the J gene TRBJ1-5; 11 nucleotides align to TRBD1. The CDR3 has 15 residues. The J segment lost 6 bases and the V segment lost 1 base, leaving 2 bases of the junction unmatched. Germline V gene sequence: CDR1 MNHNS, CDR2 SASEGT. The CDR3 loop is CASSEGTGGAQPQHF. The CDR3 bases are TGTGCCAGCAGTGAAGGGACAGGGGGCGCTCAGCCCCAGCATTTT.

The chain uses TRBV21-1 and TRBJ1-2; the table's D gene call, TRBD1, was not cross checked with the DNA. TRBV21-1 is a known pseudogene. This CDR3 has 14 amino acids. This chain's CDR3 is CASSNREWIYGYTF. In DNA form, the CDR3 reads TGTGCCAGCAGTAACAGGGAATGGATCTATGGCTACACCTTC.

The chain carries TRBV7-8 and TRBJ2-5, with 7 bases matching TRBD2. From germline, CDR1 is SGHVS and CDR2 FQNEAQ. The V and J ends lost 1 base and 5 bases, in that order; junction bases with no gene match: 4. The CDR3 spans 14 residues. The CDR3: CASSLGVGGETQYF. In DNA form, the CDR3 reads TGTGCCAGCAGCTTAGGGGTGGGAGGGGAGACCCAGTACTTC.

The chain combines TRBV2 with TRBJ2-5; D is perhaps TRBD1 (6 bases). V was clipped by 7 bases and J by 2 bases, with 11 bases between them. From germline, CDR1 is SNHLY and CDR2 FYNNEI. The CDR3 loop spans 13 amino acids. The DNA of the CDR3 is TGTGCCAGCAAATACGGACAGCAAGAGACCCAGTACTTC. Encoded protein: CASKYGQQETQYF.

The rearrangement links TRBV28 to TRBJ1-2, with 7 bases fitting TRBD1. The V gene end was trimmed by 5 bases and the J gene end by 3 bases; junction bases not matched to a gene: 15. The CDR3 contains 17 residues. Germline V lookup: CDR1 MDHEN, CDR2 SYDVKM. In nucleotides, the CDR3 is TGTGCCAGCAGTCCATCTCCCGGACAGGCGATGGACTATGGCTACACCTTC. This sequence encodes CASSPSPGQAMDYGYTF.

This clone has just one count. This sequence joins TRBV18 and TRBJ1-2; a possible D gene is TRBD1 (5 bases). Germline CDR1 and CDR2: KGHSH and LQKENI. CDR3 size: 13 residues. Trimming left V 2 bases short and J 3 bases short, with 7 bases between. CDR3 DNA sequence: TGTGCCAGCTCACCAGGGGGGGACTATGGCTACACCTTC. Translated, it gives CASSPGGDYGYTF.

This chain connects TRBV5-1 to TRBJ2-5; D unresolved. With 6 bases removed from V and 2 bases from J, the gap between germline ends came to 11 bases. Germline assignment: CDR1 SGHRS and CDR2 YFSETQ. CDR3 size: 13 residues. Written as DNA, the CDR3 is TGCGCCAGCAATCGCAACTCGCAAGAGACCCAGTACTTC. Translation gives CASNRNSQETQYF.

The chain couples TRBV4-3 to TRBJ2-3; 9 bases are a match to TRBD2. J gave up 5 bases and V 0 bases, and 6 bases lay outside the gene matches. The CDR3 length is 16 residues. The germline gives CDR1 LGHNA, CDR2 YSLEER. The CDR3 bases are TGCGCCAGCAGCCAAGAAAAAGCGGGGGGTGGAGATACGCAGTATTTT. Encoded protein: CASSQEKAGGGDTQYF.

The chain employs TRBV5-1 and TRBJ2-7, with a possible D match to TRBD1 (6 bases). This CDR3 has 15 amino acids. Germline-derived CDR1 and CDR2 are SGHRS and YFSETQ. The V gene lost 4 bases and the J gene lost 12 bases, with 26 bases spanning the gap. CDR3 coding DNA: TGCGCCAGCAGCCCGCGCCGTACAGGGATCCATACCCCGTACTTC. Its protein is CASSPRRTGIHTPYF. The entire variable domain, with the rest obtained from reference TRBV5-1 and TRBJ2-7, is as follows: KAGVTQTPRYLIKTRGQQVTLSCSPISGHRSVSWYQQTPGQGLQFLFEYFSETQRNKGNFPGRFSGRQFSNSRSEMNVSTLELGDSALYLCASSPRRTGIHTPYFGPGTRLTVT.

The chain is built from TRBV9 and TRBJ1-3; possible D gene TRBD1, 5 bases. From germline, CDR1 is SGDLS and CDR2 YYNGEE. This CDR3 contains 15 residues. Trimming pared 3 bases from V and 0 bases from J, leaving 10 bases between. The CDR3 coding sequence is TGTGCCAGCAGCGCGGGGGGAAACTCTGGAAACACCATATATTTT. Amino acids: CASSAGGNSGNTIYF.

This clone appeared a few times. The chain carries TRBV19 and TRBJ2-3; 9 positions agree with TRBD2. V was pared by 8 bases and J by 4 bases, with 4 bases of the junction left unmatched. CDR1 is LNHDA, CDR2 SQIVND, per germline (reference sequence). CDR3 size: 13 residues. The CDR3 DNA reads as TGTGCCAGTGGGGGGACTAGCTCAGATACGCAGTATTTT. It codes for CASGGTSSDTQYF.

The gene calls are TRBV27 and TRBJ1-2; 7 bases align to TRBD1. The CDR3 is 13 residues long. Germline lookup yields CDR1 MNHEY and CDR2 SMNVEV (reference sequence). The ends lost 6 bases at V and 5 bases at J; junction bases unmatched: 6. CDR3 in amino acids: CASSSSGGYGYTF. The CDR3 DNA is TGTGCCAGCAGCAGTTCAGGGGGATATGGCTACACCTTC.

This rearrangement joins TRBV7-2 to TRBJ1-2; 9 bases fit TRBD1. The CDR3 length is 14 residues. Germline assignment: CDR1 SGHTA and CDR2 FQGNSA. V shed 4 bases, J shed 7 bases, and the junction held 7 bases outside the gene matches. The CDR3 here is CASSSGQGLGGYTF. In DNA form, the CDR3 reads TGTGCCAGCAGCTCGGGACAGGGCCTCGGTGGCTACACCTTC. Full variable domain (outside the CDR3, taken from reference TRBV7-2 and TRBJ1-2): GAGVSQSPSNKVTEKGKDVELRCDPISGHTALYWYRQSLGQGLEFLIYFQGNSAPDKSGLPSDRFSAERTGGSVSTLTIQRTQQEDSAVYLCASSSGQGLGGYTFGSGTRLTVV.

The chain uses TRBV6-1 and TRBJ2-5; the D gene is possibly TRBD2 (5 bases). The germline gives CDR1 MNHNS, CDR2 SASEGT. V lost 1 base and J lost 3, with 6 bases in between. The CDR3 runs 13 residues. Written as DNA, the CDR3 is TGTGCCAGCAGTGAAGGGAGGAAAGAGACCCAGTACTTC. It is translated as CASSEGRKETQYF.